This T cell receptor beta chain was captured by sequencing in a study of Graves' ophthalmopathy and Graves' hyperthyroidism. RNA transcripts were the source from which TCR beta CDR3 regions were amplified. Amplification began with first-round RT-PCR using HTBI primers, then second-round multiplex PCR was performed. TCRdb analysed the multiplex PCR reads with MiXCR anew, one entry per CDR3 protein. The repertoire has 560,000 or so distinct CDR3 sequences, approximately 35% of them found once; the top ten carry roughly 4.5%. Physicians reached a diagnosis by relying on clinical symptoms, serum thyroxine, TRAb, thyroid ultrasound and orbital computed tomography. CDR1 is SGHVS, CDR2 FNYEAQ, per germline. Losses at the gene ends were 4 bases for V and 6 bases for J; bases not matched to a gene: 8. The CDR3 is made up of 15 amino acids.

This chain uses TRBV7-6 with TRBJ2-3; 9 bases fit TRBD1. The sequence was obtained from an adult man with Graves' hyperthyroidism. Sequencing was carried out using peripheral blood or thyroid tissue (not recorded which). The CDR3: CASSYGTGLLDTQYF. The CDR3 region has the DNA TGTGCCAGCAGCTACGGGACAGGGTTGTTGGATACGCAGTATTTT. Full variable domain (missing parts from reference TRBV7-6 and TRBJ2-3): GAGVSQSPRYKVTKRGQDVALRCDPISGHVSLYWYRQALGQGPEFLTYFNYEAQQDKSGLPNDRFSAERPEGSISTLTIQRTEQRDSAMYRCASSYGTGLLDTQYFGPGTRLTVL.